This T cell receptor (beta chain) emerged from a study of cytomegalovirus exposure and HLA in healthy donors. Concerning this clone: Its target is unknown.

The V gene's germline CDR1 is SNHLY and CDR2 FYNNEI. This CDR3 is built from 14 residues. V gave up 4 bases and J gave up 7 bases; unmatched junction bases: 8. The PCR ran on 60 Vbeta and 13 Jbeta primers. Here immunoSEQ multiplex PCR was the method, and the copy in TCRdb shows in-frame clones only, minus some. The data hold some 150,000 clones, with roughly four fifths observed a single time. Study conclusions and caveats: A later analysis found common viral pathogens apparently linked to several of the most significant clusters.

Sequencing used PBMCs. The chain joins TRBV2 to TRBJ2-3; 7 nucleotides line up with TRBD1. The TCR sequence derives from a young man in good health and CMV-seropositive. This CDR3 reads CASSVTGATNTQYF. In DNA, the CDR3 is TGTGCCAGCAGTGTTACAGGGGCGACTAATACGCAGTATTTT.